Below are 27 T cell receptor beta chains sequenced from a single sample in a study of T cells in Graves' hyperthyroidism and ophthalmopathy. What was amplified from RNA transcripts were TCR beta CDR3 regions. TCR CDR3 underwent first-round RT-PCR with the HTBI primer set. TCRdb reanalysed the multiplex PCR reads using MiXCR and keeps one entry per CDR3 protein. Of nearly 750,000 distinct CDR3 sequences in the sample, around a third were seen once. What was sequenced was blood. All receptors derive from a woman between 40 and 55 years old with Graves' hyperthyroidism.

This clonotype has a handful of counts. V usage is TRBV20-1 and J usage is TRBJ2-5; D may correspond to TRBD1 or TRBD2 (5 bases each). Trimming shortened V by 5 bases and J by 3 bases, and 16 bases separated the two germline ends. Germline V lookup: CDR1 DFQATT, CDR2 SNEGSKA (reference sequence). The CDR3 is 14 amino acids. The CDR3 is CSAEEGNRKETQYF. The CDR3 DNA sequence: TGCAGTGCTGAAGAGGGGAACCGTAAAGAGACCCAGTACTTC.

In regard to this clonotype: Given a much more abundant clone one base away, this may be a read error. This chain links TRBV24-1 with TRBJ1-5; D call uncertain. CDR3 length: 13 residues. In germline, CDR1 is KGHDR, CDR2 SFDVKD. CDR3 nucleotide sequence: TGTGCCACCAGTGGGGGTGCAAGGCAGCCCCGGCATTTT. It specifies CATSGGARQPRHF.

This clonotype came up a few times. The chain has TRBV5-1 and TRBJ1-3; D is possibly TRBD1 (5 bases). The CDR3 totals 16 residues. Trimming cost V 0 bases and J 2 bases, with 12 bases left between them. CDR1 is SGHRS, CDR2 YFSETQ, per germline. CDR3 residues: CASSLAGTGAGNTIYF. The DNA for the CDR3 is TGCGCCAGCAGCTTGGCTGGGACGGGCGCTGGAAACACCATATATTTT.

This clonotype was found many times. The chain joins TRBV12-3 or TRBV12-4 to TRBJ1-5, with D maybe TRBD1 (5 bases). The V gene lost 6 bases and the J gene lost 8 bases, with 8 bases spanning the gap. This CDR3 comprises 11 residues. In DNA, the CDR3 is TGTGCCAGCAGCTTGGGGGAGCCCCAGCATTTT. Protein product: CASSLGEPQHF.

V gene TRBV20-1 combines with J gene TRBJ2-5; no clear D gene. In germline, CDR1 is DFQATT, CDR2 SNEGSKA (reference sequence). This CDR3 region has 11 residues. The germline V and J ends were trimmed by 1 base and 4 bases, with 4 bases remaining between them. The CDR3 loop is CSARGLETQYF. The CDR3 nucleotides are TGCAGTGCTAGAGGCTTAGAGACCCAGTACTTC.

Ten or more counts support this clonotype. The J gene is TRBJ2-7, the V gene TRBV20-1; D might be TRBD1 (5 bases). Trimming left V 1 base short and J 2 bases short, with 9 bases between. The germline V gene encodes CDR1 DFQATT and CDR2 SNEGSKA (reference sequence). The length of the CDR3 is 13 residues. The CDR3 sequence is CSARGQGTYEQYF. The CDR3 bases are TGCAGTGCTAGAGGGCAGGGTACCTACGAGCAGTACTTC.

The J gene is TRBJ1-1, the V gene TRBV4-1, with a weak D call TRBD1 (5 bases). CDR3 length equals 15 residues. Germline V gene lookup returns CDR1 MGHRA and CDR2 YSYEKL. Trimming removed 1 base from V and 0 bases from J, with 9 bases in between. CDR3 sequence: CASSQGQTVNTEAFF. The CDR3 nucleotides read TGCGCCAGCAGCCAAGGTCAGACAGTGAACACTGAAGCTTTCTTT.

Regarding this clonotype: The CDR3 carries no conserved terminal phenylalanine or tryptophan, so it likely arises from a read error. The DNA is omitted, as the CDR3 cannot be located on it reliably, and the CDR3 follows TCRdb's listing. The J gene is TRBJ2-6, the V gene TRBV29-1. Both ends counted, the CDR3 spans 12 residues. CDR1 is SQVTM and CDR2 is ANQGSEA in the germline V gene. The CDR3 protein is CSVLSGANVPLL.

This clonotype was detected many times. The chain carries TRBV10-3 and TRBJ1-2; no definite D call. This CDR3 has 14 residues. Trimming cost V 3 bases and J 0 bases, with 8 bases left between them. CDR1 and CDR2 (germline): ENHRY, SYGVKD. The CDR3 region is CAISDGLANYGYTF. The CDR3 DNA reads TGTGCCATCAGTGATGGGCTAGCTAACTATGGCTACACCTTC.

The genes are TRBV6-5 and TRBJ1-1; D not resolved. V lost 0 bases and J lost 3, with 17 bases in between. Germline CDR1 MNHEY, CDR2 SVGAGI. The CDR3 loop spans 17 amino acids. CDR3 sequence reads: CASSYSVSEGGYTEAFF. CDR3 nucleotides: TGTGCCAGCAGTTACTCAGTCTCCGAGGGAGGATACACTGAAGCTTTCTTT.

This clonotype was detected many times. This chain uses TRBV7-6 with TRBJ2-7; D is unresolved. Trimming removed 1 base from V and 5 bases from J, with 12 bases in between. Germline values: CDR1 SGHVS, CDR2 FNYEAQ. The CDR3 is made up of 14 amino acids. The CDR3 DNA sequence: TGTGCCAGCAGCTTAGTTAAGGTGGGAAACGAGCAGTACTTC. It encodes CASSLVKVGNEQYF.

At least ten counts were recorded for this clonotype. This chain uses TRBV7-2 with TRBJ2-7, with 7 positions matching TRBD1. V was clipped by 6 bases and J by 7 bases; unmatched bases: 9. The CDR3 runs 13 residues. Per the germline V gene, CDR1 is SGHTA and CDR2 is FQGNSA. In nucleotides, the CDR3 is TGTGCCAGCAGTTTTGACAGGGTTGGAGAGCAGTACTTC. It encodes CASSFDRVGEQYF.

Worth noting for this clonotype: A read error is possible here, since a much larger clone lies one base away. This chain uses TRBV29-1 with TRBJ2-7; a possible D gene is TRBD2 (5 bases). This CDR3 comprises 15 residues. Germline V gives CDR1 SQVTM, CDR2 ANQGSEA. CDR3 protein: CASSDSRATPYEQYF. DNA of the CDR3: TGCGCCAGCAGTGACTCGCGGGCAACTCCCTACGAGCAGTACTTC.

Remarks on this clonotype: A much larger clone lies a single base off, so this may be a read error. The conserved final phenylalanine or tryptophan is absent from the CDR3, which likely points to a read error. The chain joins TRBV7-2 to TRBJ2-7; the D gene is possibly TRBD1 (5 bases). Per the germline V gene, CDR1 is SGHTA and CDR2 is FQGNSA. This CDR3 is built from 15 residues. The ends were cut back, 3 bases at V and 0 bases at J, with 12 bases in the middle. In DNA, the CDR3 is TGTGCCAGCAGCTTTGTGCAGGGCTACTCCTACGAGCAGTACTCC. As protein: CASSFVQGYSYEQYS.

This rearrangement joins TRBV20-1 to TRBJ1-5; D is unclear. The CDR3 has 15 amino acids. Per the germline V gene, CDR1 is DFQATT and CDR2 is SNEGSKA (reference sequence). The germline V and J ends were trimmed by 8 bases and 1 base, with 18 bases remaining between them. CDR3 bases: TGCAGTTTCAACCCGAGTCAAGTGAGCAATCAGCCCCAGCATTTT. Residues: CSFNPSQVSNQPQHF.

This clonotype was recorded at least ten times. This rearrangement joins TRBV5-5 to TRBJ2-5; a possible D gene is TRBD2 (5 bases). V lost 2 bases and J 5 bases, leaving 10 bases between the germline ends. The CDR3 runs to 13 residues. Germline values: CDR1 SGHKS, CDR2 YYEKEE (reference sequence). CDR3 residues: CASSFGEWETQYF. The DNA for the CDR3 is TGTGCCAGCAGCTTTGGGGAGTGGGAGACCCAGTACTTC.

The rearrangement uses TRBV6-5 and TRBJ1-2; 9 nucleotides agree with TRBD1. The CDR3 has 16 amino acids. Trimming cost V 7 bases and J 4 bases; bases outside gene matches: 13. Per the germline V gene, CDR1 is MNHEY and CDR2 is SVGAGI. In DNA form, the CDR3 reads TGTGCCAGCACCTTACTACAGGGGGCTTCCGTCTATGGCTACACCTTC. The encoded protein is CASTLLQGASVYGYTF.

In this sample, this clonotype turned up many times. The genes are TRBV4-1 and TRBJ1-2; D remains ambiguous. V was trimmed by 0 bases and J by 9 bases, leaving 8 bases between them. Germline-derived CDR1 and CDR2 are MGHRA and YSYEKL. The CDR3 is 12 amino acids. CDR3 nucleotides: TGCGCCAGCAGCCAAGAAGGGAACAGCTACACCTTC. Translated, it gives CASSQEGNSYTF.

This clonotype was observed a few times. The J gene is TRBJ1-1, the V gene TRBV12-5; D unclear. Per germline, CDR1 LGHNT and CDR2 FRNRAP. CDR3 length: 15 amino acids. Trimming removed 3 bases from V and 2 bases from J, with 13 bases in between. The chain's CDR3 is CASGLPRGSNTEAFF. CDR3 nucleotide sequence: TGTGCTAGTGGTTTACCGCGAGGGTCTAACACTGAAGCTTTCTTT.

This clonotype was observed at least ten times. This CDR3 reads CASSFRNSPLHF. The CDR3 coding sequence is TGTGCCAGCAGCTTTCGTAATTCACCCCTCCACTTT. This rearrangement joins TRBV11-2 to TRBJ1-6; D gene uncertain. The CDR3 runs to 12 residues. V lost 3 bases, J lost 6 bases, and 3 bases lay in between. Per the germline V gene, CDR1 is SGHAT and CDR2 is FQNNGV.

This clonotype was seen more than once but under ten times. CDR3 coding DNA: TGTGCCAGCAGCTTATGGGGTGCGAGACAGCTAATCCTTAACTATGGCTACACCTTC. Its translation: CASSLWGARQLILNYGYTF. The V gene is TRBV7-8, the J gene TRBJ1-2, with D possibly matching TRBD1 (5 bases). V lost 2 bases, J lost 1 base, and 23 bases lay in between. Looked up from germline, CDR1 is SGHVS and CDR2 is FQNEAQ. The CDR3 contains 19 residues.

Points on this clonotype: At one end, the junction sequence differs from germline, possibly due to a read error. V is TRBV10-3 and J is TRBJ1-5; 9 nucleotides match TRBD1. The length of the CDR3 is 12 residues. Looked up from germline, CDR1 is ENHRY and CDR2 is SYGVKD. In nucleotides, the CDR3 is TGTGCCACAGGACAGGGGAATCGGCCCCAGCATTTT. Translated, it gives CATGQGNRPQHF.

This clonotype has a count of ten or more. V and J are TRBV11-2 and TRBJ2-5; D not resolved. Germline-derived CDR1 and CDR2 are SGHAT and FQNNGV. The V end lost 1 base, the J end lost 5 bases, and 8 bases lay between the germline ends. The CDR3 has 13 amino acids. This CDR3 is CASSLAGFETQYF. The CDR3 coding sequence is TGTGCCAGCAGCTTAGCTGGGTTCGAGACCCAGTACTTC.

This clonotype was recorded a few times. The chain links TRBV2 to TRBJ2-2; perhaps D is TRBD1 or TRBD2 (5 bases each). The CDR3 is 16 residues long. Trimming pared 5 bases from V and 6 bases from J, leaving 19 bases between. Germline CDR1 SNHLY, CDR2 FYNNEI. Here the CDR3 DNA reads TGTGCCAGCAGTATTCTACCAGCCGAGGGGCCCGGGGAGCTGTTTTTT. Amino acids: CASSILPAEGPGELFF.

In DNA, the CDR3 is TGTGCCAGCAGACCACGGGGGACAGTCCGGTACTCACCCCTCCACTTT. It codes for CASRPRGTVRYSPLHF. This chain connects TRBV6-1 to TRBJ1-6; 7 positions match TRBD1. Germline CDR1 reads MNHNS; CDR2 reads SASEGT. V gave up 6 bases and J gave up 10 bases; unmatched junction bases: 15. The CDR3 consists of 16 residues.

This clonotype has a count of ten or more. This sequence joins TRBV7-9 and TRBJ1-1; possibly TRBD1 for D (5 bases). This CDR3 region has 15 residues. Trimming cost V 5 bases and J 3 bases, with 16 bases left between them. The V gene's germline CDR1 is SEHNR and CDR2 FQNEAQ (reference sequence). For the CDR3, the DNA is TGTGCCAGCAGCCCTCTCCAGGGCGAGGACACTGAAGCTTTCTTT. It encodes CASSPLQGEDTEAFF.

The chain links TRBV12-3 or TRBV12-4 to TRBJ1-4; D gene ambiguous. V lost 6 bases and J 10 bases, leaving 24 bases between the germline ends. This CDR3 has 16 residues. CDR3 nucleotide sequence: TGTGCCAGCAGCTGGGCAGGACTCGGTCCCCTCGTAAAACTGTTTTTT. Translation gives CASSWAGLGPLVKLFF.